This TCR beta chain was captured in a study of human T cells and chemical hapten exposure. Time point described: pre-sensitization, week 0. As for treatment: therapeutic diphenylcyclopropenone sensitization with weekly scalp DPC. TCRdb passed the RACE reads through MiXCR, listing each CDR3 protein once. The sample lists 350,000 to 400,000 distinct CDR3 sequences, more than 4.5% occurring once. This clonotype was seen at least ten times. The CDR3 consists of 14 residues. The V and J genes are TRBV21-1 and TRBJ2-3; TRBD1, the D gene given by the table, was not confirmed from the DNA. TRBV21-1 is termed a pseudogene. The sample in question was whole blood, obtained in connection with sensitization to the hapten diphenylcyclopropenone (DPC). The sequence came from a woman aged 50 to 65 with alopecia areata. Some clones in this sample may be carry-over from other donors' samples. This CDR3 reads CATIEGRGAGTQYF. Here the CDR3 DNA reads TGTGCCACAATAGAGGGGAGAGGGGCGGGGACGCAGTATTTT.